The clone carrying this T cell receptor beta chain showed up just a few times. Its antigen remains unidentified. TCRdb reprocessed the 5' RACE reads with MiXCR, giving one entry per CDR3 protein. The top ten clones hold about 4% of a sample with about 42,000 distinct CDR3 sequences, roughly a fifth of them seen once. Treg sorting used a CD4+CD25+CD127-/low gate. Whole-study results and caveats: Larger-cohort validation covered only one TCR beta V-J rearrangement.

This CDR3 contains 18 residues. Germline V gives CDR1 SGHRS, CDR2 YFSETQ. The V segment lost 4 bases and the J segment 4 bases; nucleotides outside the gene matches: 10. This chain joins TRBV5-1 and TRBJ2-2; 13 bases line up with TRBD2. The specimen was Tregs sorted from blood. The sequence derives from a female donor with breast cancer. Written as DNA, the CDR3 is TGCGCCAGCAGCCCCGGGACTAGCGGGACGCGCCCCACCGGGGAGCTGTTTTTT. This translates into CASSPGTSGTRPTGELFF.